The clone carrying this TCR beta chain has only a few counts. The sample originates from a study of blood T cell repertoires in COVID-19. Trimming shortened V by 7 bases and J by 0 bases, and 9 bases separated the two germline ends. Germline V gives CDR1 MNHEY, CDR2 SVGAGI. This CDR3 comprises 13 residues. Produced via immunoSEQ multiplex PCR; TCRdb's table is partial and in-frame only. The data show roughly 80,000 clones, approximately 89% seen once. The receptor was isolated from a woman aged 80 or over with acute or convalescent COVID-19. The rearrangement uses TRBV6-5 and TRBJ1-2; D call uncertain. Source material: peripheral blood. The CDR3: CASTAGTNYGYTF. The CDR3 DNA follows: TGTGCCAGCACGGCCGGGACTAACTATGGCTACACCTTC.